The 4 T cell receptor beta chains reported below all come from one sample, sequenced in a study of blood T cell repertoires in COVID-19. Using immunoSEQ multiplex PCR, the repertoire was profiled, and TCRdb retains in-frame clones only, with some absent. The table has 200,000 to 250,000 clones, approximately 79% seen once. The sequenced sample was peripheral blood. The origin of the receptors is a woman aged 40 to 50 with active or convalescent COVID-19.

The count of this clone is one. The chain is built from TRBV6-5 and TRBJ2-7; TRBD1 matches 7 bases. The CDR3 spans 15 residues. V was clipped by 7 bases and J by 0 bases; unmatched bases: 9. Looked up from germline, CDR1 is MNHEY and CDR2 is SVGAGI. The CDR3 here is CASNPQAGGSYEQYF. CDR3 nucleotide sequence: TGTGCCAGCAACCCCCAAGCAGGGGGCTCCTACGAGCAGTACTTC.

The chain links TRBV6-7 to TRBJ1-5, with D hard to call. TRBV6-7 is an open reading frame, and its role is uncertain. This CDR3 comprises 14 residues. Trimming pared 0 bases from V and 1 base from J, leaving 4 bases between. This CDR3 reads CASSYSRSNQPQHF. CDR3 DNA: TGTGCCAGCAGTTACTCGAGAAGCAATCAGCCCCAGCATTTT.

The CDR3 region is CASSLVSGATDTQYF. CDR3 DNA sequence: TGTGCCAGCAGCTTGGTGTCAGGGGCAACAGATACGCAGTATTTT. J is TRBJ2-3 and V is TRBV5-5; TRBD1 might be the D (6 bases). Germline V gene lookup returns CDR1 SGHKS and CDR2 YYEKEE (reference sequence). The V gene lost 0 bases and the J gene lost 3 bases, with 11 bases spanning the gap. The CDR3 totals 15 residues. The whole variable domain, filled in from reference TRBV5-5 and TRBJ2-3, reads DAGVTQSPTHLIKTRGQQVTLRCSPISGHKSVSWYQQVLGQGPQFIFQYYEKEERGRGNFPDRFSARQFPNYSSELNVNALLLGDSALYLCASSLVSGATDTQYFGPGTRLTVL.

The sample holds a few counts of this clone. The genes are TRBV5-6 and TRBJ1-5; weak D call: TRBD1 (5 bases). The germline CDR1 and CDR2 sequences are SGHDT and YYEEEE. Trimming pared 3 bases from V and 4 bases from J, leaving 14 bases between. CDR3 length: 15 residues. This chain's CDR3 is CASSWGQSQNQPQHF. DNA of the CDR3: TGTGCCAGCAGCTGGGGCCAGTCTCAGAATCAGCCCCAGCATTTT.